One T cell receptor beta chain is described in this entry. Looked up from germline, CDR1 is LNHDA and CDR2 is SQIVND (reference sequence). The CDR3 spans 17 residues. With 3 bases removed from V and 7 bases from J, the gap between germline ends came to 22 bases. This sample was taken from a study of blood T cell repertoires in COVID-19. Only in-frame clones appear in the TCRdb table, and some are missing; sequencing was by immunoSEQ multiplex PCR. Here the sample spans 150,000 to 200,000 clones, roughly 82% being singletons. Across 20 to 25 US areas, participants ranged in age from about 18 to 100 years.

Material for sequencing was PBMCs or T cells enriched from blood (not recorded which). The genes are TRBV19 and TRBJ2-1; weak D call: TRBD2 (5 bases). This sequence was found in a man aged 35-49 years who had recovered from COVID-19. CDR3 amino acids: CASSIYSRSLGGNEQFF. The DNA of the CDR3 is TGTGCCAGTAGTATCTATTCCCGCTCACTAGGTGGGAATGAGCAGTTCTTC.